Below are 32 T cell receptor beta chains sequenced from a single sample in a study of blood T cell repertoires in COVID-19 (TCRdb year 2020). Library creation used the immunoSEQ multiplex PCR assay. TCRdb retrieved this table from immuneACCESS and kept in-frame rearrangements only. Not all clones are present; in checked studies, unresolved V genes account for under half, and no reason is known for the remainder. Within this sample are 150,000 to 200,000 clones, with 81% of them counted one time only. The ten most abundant clones make up 9.5% to 12% of the sample. Specimen: peripheral blood. The receptors here all came from a man aged 60-69 years with active or convalescent COVID-19.

The rearrangement uses TRBV6-5 and TRBJ2-1; D gene unclear. There are 13 residues in the CDR3. V gave up 6 bases and J gave up 1 base, with 7 bases separating them. Germline V gene lookup returns CDR1 MNHEY and CDR2 SVGAGI. CDR3 nucleotide sequence: TGTGCCAGCAGCCCCACATCCTACAATGAGCAGTTCTTC. Protein: CASSPTSYNEQFF.

The gene calls are TRBV2 and TRBJ2-7; D gene unclear. Trimming stripped 7 bases from V and 2 bases from J, with 12 bases between. The CDR3 spans 13 residues. Germline CDR1 is SNHLY and CDR2 is FYNNEI. The CDR3 sequence is CASKRESAYEQYF. CDR3 in DNA: TGTGCCAGCAAGCGCGAGTCAGCCTACGAGCAGTACTTC.

CDR3 protein: CASSLLDSPSRGTEAFF. As DNA, the CDR3 is TGTGCCAGCAGCCTGTTAGACAGCCCTTCCCGTGGCACTGAAGCTTTCTTT. This chain links TRBV3-1 (or the pseudogene TRBV3-2) with TRBJ1-1; possibly TRBD1 for D (5 bases). Looked up from germline, CDR1 is LGHDT and CDR2 is YNNKEL (reference sequence). This CDR3 contains 17 residues. Trimming left V 4 bases short and J 4 bases short, with 22 bases between.

This clone has only one observation. This sequence joins TRBV13 and TRBJ2-2, with unresolved D. V gave up 2 bases and J gave up 1 base, with 11 bases separating them. The CDR3 is 16 residues long. CDR1 is PRHDT, CDR2 FYEKMQ, per germline (reference sequence). In DNA form, the CDR3 reads TGTGCCAGCAGCTTATATCCGGGTAGGAACACCGGGGAGCTGTTTTTT. It translates to CASSLYPGRNTGELFF.

There are a few counts of this clone. V usage is TRBV28 and J usage is TRBJ1-1, with 7 bases fitting TRBD1. The CDR3 has 14 amino acids. From germline, CDR1 is MDHEN and CDR2 SYDVKM. With 7 bases clipped from V and 1 base from J, the junction kept 6 bases outside the gene matches. The CDR3 DNA follows: TGTGCCAGCACCCTCGGGACAGCGAACACTGAAGCTTTCTTT. As protein: CASTLGTANTEAFF.

The chain uses TRBV27 and TRBJ2-7; 14 nucleotides match TRBD2. The CDR3 loop spans 21 amino acids. Trimming took 6 bases from V and 3 from J; bases not matched to a gene: 22. CDR1 is MNHEY, CDR2 SMNVEV, per germline (reference sequence). The CDR3 region has the DNA TGTGCCAGCAGCCCGCTTTTGCGACTAGCGGGAGGGTGGGGAACGGGCTACGAGCAGTACTTC. Translating gives CASSPLLRLAGGWGTGYEQYF.

The chain is built from TRBV7-2 and TRBJ1-4, with TRBD1 matching 11 bases. The CDR3 runs 16 residues. V dropped 4 bases and J dropped 5; count of bases not matched to a gene: 6. CDR1 is SGHTA, CDR2 FQGNSA, per germline. DNA for the CDR3: TGTGCCAGCAGCTCACTTCGGACAGGGGGCAATGAAAAACTGTTTTTT. This gives the protein CASSSLRTGGNEKLFF. The entire variable domain, with the rest obtained from reference TRBV7-2 and TRBJ1-4, is as follows: GAGVSQSPSNKVTEKGKDVELRCDPISGHTALYWYRQSLGQGLEFLIYFQGNSAPDKSGLPSDRFSAERTGGSVSTLTIQRTQQEDSAVYLCASSSLRTGGNEKLFFGSGTQLSVL.

The chain joins TRBV12-3 or TRBV12-4 to TRBJ1-6; no clear D gene. V shed 5 bases and J shed 8 bases, with 10 bases lying between them. This CDR3 region has 13 residues. CDR3 protein: CASSPAADSPLHF. The DNA of the CDR3 is TGTGCCAGCAGTCCGGCGGCGGATTCACCCCTCCACTTT.

This clone was detected only once. The chain couples TRBV28 to TRBJ2-3, with TRBD2 matching 8 bases. Germline lookup yields CDR1 MDHEN and CDR2 SYDVKM. The CDR3 contains 16 residues. The J segment lost 5 bases and the V segment lost 5 bases, leaving 12 bases of the junction unmatched. CDR3 sequence reads: CASSPPGAGAGDTQYF. The CDR3 DNA reads as TGTGCCAGCAGTCCCCCCGGAGCGGGAGCGGGAGATACGCAGTATTTT.

The chain employs TRBV18 and TRBJ2-5; 8 bases line up with TRBD2. This CDR3 is built from 16 residues. V trimming: 1 base; J trimming: 5 bases; junction bases outside the gene matches: 9. Germline assignment: CDR1 KGHSH and CDR2 LQKENI. CDR3 in amino acids: CASSPRTRGGMETQYF. CDR3 DNA sequence: TGTGCCAGCTCACCACGGACACGGGGGGGGATGGAGACCCAGTACTTC. Filled out from reference TRBV18 and TRBJ2-5, the complete variable domain reads NAGVMQNPRHLVRRRGQEARLRCSPMKGHSHVYWYRQLPEEGLKFMVYLQKENIIDESGMPKERFSAEFPKEGPSILRIQQVVRGDSAAYFCASSPRTRGGMETQYFGPGTRLLVL.

This chain connects TRBV19 to TRBJ1-2; no definite D call. Germline assignment: CDR1 LNHDA and CDR2 SQIVND (reference sequence). The CDR3 sequence is 13 residues long. V gave up 6 bases and J gave up 2 bases, with 10 bases separating them. The CDR3 sequence is CASRASENYGYTF. CDR3 in DNA: TGTGCCAGTAGAGCCAGCGAGAACTATGGCTACACCTTC. Complete variable domain (other parts from reference TRBV19 and TRBJ1-2): DGGITQSPKYLFRKEGQNVTLSCEQNLNHDAMYWYRQDPGQGLRLIYYSQIVNDFQKGDIAEGYSVSREKKESFPLTVTSAQKNPTAFYLCASRASENYGYTFGSGTRLTVV.

J is TRBJ1-1 and V is TRBV27, with TRBD1 matching 11 bases. Germline trimming cut 5 bases from V and 12 bases from J; bases unmatched to any gene: 17. CDR3 size: 16 residues. The germline gives CDR1 MNHEY, CDR2 SMNVEV (reference sequence). CDR3 nucleotide sequence: TGTGCCAGCAGTCCCGGGACAGGGGGGCCCCGCCTGAGGCCTTTCTTT. Translation gives CASSPGTGGPRLRPFF.

V gene TRBV7-8 combines with J gene TRBJ2-3, with D possibly matching TRBD2 (6 bases). Germline lookup yields CDR1 SGHVS and CDR2 FQNEAQ. V lost 5 bases and J 3 bases, leaving 15 bases between the germline ends. The CDR3 covers 15 residues. The DNA of the CDR3 is TGTGCCAGCAGCCCTCTCGGGGGTAGGACAGATACGCAGTATTTT. It specifies CASSPLGGRTDTQYF.

To note about this clone: This CDR3 is also generated by other DNA sequences in the sample. The rearrangement uses TRBV6-5 and TRBJ1-2, with D perhaps matching TRBD1 (6 bases). Germline-derived CDR1 and CDR2 are MNHEY and SVGAGI. V dropped 5 bases and J dropped 2 bases, with 9 bases sitting between them. The CDR3 is made up of 13 amino acids. CDR3 protein: CASSPDRNYGYTF. In DNA, the CDR3 is TGTGCCAGCAGTCCAGACAGGAACTATGGCTACACCTTC.

The chain combines TRBV19 with TRBJ2-3, with a weak D call TRBD2 (6 bases). This CDR3 is built from 12 residues. Trimming stripped 10 bases from V and 4 bases from J, with 12 bases between. Per the germline V gene, CDR1 is LNHDA and CDR2 is SQIVND (reference sequence). This CDR3 reads CATAGRADTQYF. The CDR3 region has the DNA TGTGCCACCGCGGGGAGAGCAGATACGCAGTATTTT.

The gene calls are TRBV29-1 and TRBJ2-7; 9 nucleotides align to TRBD1. Trimming took 7 bases from V and 7 from J; bases not matched to a gene: 11. The CDR3 loop spans 13 amino acids. Germline V gene sequence: CDR1 SQVTM, CDR2 ANQGSEA. The chain's CDR3 is CSALTGGLGEQYF. In DNA, the CDR3 is TGCAGCGCCTTGACAGGGGGGTTGGGTGAGCAGTACTTC.

The chain employs TRBV5-3 and TRBJ1-5; 8 bases line up with TRBD1. TRBV5-3 is an ORF, and what it does is uncertain. Trimming at V came to 7 bases and at J to 0 bases, leaving 12 bases not matched to a gene. The length of the CDR3 is 17 residues. This CDR3 reads CARLSGTGVYSNQPQHF. CDR3 DNA sequence: TGTGCCAGACTCTCCGGGACAGGTGTCTATAGCAATCAGCCCCAGCATTTT.

The rearrangement uses TRBV3-1 (or the pseudogene TRBV3-2) and TRBJ1-1; TRBD1 might be the D (6 bases). CDR1 LGHDT and CDR2 YNNKEL come from the germline V gene (reference sequence). CDR3 length: 12 residues. V was trimmed by 1 base and J by 10 bases, leaving 10 bases between them. CDR3 in DNA: TGTGCCAGCAGCCAAGCAGGGGTTCGAGCTTTCTTT. It specifies CASSQAGVRAFF.

The J gene is TRBJ1-2, the V gene TRBV28, with D possibly matching TRBD1 (5 bases). V gave up 2 bases and J gave up 4 bases, with 8 bases separating them. Germline V gene lookup returns CDR1 MDHEN and CDR2 SYDVKM. CDR3 length: 13 residues. In DNA, the CDR3 is TGTGCCAGCAGTTTACCAGGGTTCTATGGCTACACCTTC. Its translation: CASSLPGFYGYTF.

V is TRBV27 and J is TRBJ2-3; perhaps TRBD2 as D (5 bases). Per the germline V gene, CDR1 is MNHEY and CDR2 is SMNVEV (reference sequence). The germline V and J ends were trimmed by 3 bases and 2 bases, with 12 bases remaining between them. The CDR3 has 15 residues. The CDR3 region is CASSFWRVATDTQYF. For the CDR3, the DNA is TGTGCCAGCAGTTTTTGGCGGGTGGCCACAGATACGCAGTATTTT.

The J gene is TRBJ1-4, the V gene TRBV9, with TRBD1 identical over 8 bases. This CDR3 has 16 residues. Germline loops: CDR1 SGDLS, CDR2 YYNGEE. The junction had 11 bases not matched to a gene; V was cut back by 4 bases and J by 6 bases. CDR3 sequence (DNA): TGTGCCAGCAGCACAGGGGGGAGGGTCGGGTATGAAAAACTGTTTTTT. It encodes CASSTGGRVGYEKLFF.

The chain is built from TRBV3-1 (or the pseudogene TRBV3-2) and TRBJ2-1; 12 positions agree with TRBD2. This CDR3 contains 15 residues. V was clipped by 4 bases and J by 7 bases; unmatched bases: 5. CDR1 LGHDT and CDR2 YNNKEL come from the germline V gene (reference sequence). CDR3: CASSPGLAGHNEQFF. The CDR3 DNA reads as TGTGCCAGCAGCCCTGGACTAGCGGGACATAATGAGCAGTTCTTC.

V gene TRBV9 combines with J gene TRBJ2-3; 13 positions agree with TRBD2. CDR1 is SGDLS and CDR2 is YYNGEE in the germline V gene. V lost 3 bases to trimming and J lost 5 bases; unmatched junction nucleotides: 6. This CDR3 region has 16 residues. CDR3 in DNA: TGTGCCAGCAGCGCCGGGACTAGCGGGACAATAGATACGCAGTATTTT. This codes for CASSAGTSGTIDTQYF.

The chain is built from TRBV6-5 and TRBJ1-5; a weak D match, TRBD1 (6 bases). CDR1 is MNHEY, CDR2 SVGAGI, per germline. The V and J ends lost 7 bases and 0 bases respectively, with 13 bases between them. The CDR3 has 15 amino acids. The CDR3 DNA follows: TGTGCCAGCATAGCACAGGGTTATAGCAATCAGCCCCAGCATTTT. This sequence encodes CASIAQGYSNQPQHF.

The CDR3 DNA follows: TGCGCCAGCAGCCCCCCAAGCACAGATACGCAGTATTTT. Amino acids: CASSPPSTDTQYF. The rearrangement uses TRBV5-1 and TRBJ2-3, with D unresolved. CDR3 size: 13 residues. Germline assignment: CDR1 SGHRS and CDR2 YFSETQ. V was shortened by 4 bases and J by 0 bases, with 6 bases between the two germline ends. The full variable domain, its missing parts supplied by reference TRBV5-1 and TRBJ2-3, is KAGVTQTPRYLIKTRGQQVTLSCSPISGHRSVSWYQQTPGQGLQFLFEYFSETQRNKGNFPGRFSGRQFSNSRSEMNVSTLELGDSALYLCASSPPSTDTQYFGPGTRLTVL.

This clone was found once. The V call is TRBV5-1, the J call TRBJ2-3; TRBD2 matches at 9 bases. Trimming took 5 bases from V and 0 from J; bases not matched to a gene: 4. Germline V gene sequence: CDR1 SGHRS, CDR2 YFSETQ. The CDR3 loop spans 15 amino acids. For the CDR3, the DNA is TGCGCCAGCAGTTATAGCGGGGGTAGCACAGATACGCAGTATTTT. The encoded protein is CASSYSGGSTDTQYF. The full variable domain, rest sourced from reference TRBV5-1 and TRBJ2-3, is KAGVTQTPRYLIKTRGQQVTLSCSPISGHRSVSWYQQTPGQGLQFLFEYFSETQRNKGNFPGRFSGRQFSNSRSEMNVSTLELGDSALYLCASSYSGGSTDTQYFGPGTRLTVL.

V usage is TRBV7-8 and J usage is TRBJ2-2, with D maybe TRBD2 (7 bases). Trimming took off 5 bases at V and 4 bases at J, with 38 bases between the two ends. There are 23 residues in the CDR3. The V gene's germline CDR1 is SGHVS and CDR2 FQNEAQ. The CDR3 coding sequence is TGTGCCAGCAGCCTTGGGGGGGACCAGGGGCCGATCTCCCGACGAGTCCTCACCGGGGAGCTGTTTTTT. Residues: CASSLGGDQGPISRRVLTGELFF.

The V call is TRBV15, the J call TRBJ1-2; D is ambiguous. Germline V gene sequence: CDR1 LNHNV, CDR2 YYDKDF (reference sequence). The CDR3 totals 15 residues. V lost 0 bases and J 2 bases, leaving 10 bases between the germline ends. The CDR3 DNA follows: TGTGCCACCAGCAGAGATCGAGCAGGCAACTATGGCTACACCTTC. It translates to CATSRDRAGNYGYTF.

This clone turned up a few times. The V gene is TRBV9, the J gene TRBJ2-7, with 7 bases matching TRBD1. The CDR3 spans 14 residues. J was trimmed by 2 bases and V by 3 bases; bases with no gene match: 5. Germline CDR1 SGDLS, CDR2 YYNGEE. In DNA, the CDR3 is TGTGCCAGCAGCGCGGGACAGAGCACCTACGAGCAGTACTTC. The encoded protein is CASSAGQSTYEQYF.

The chain links TRBV25-1 to TRBJ2-5, with a tentative D call TRBD1 (6 bases). This CDR3 is 12 amino acids long. V lost 5 bases and J 5 bases, leaving 9 bases between the germline ends. From germline, CDR1 is MGHDK and CDR2 SYGVNS. Here the CDR3 reads CASSPQGETQYF. The CDR3 bases are TGTGCCAGCAGTCCCCAGGGGGAGACCCAGTACTTC.

The V gene is TRBV10-1, the J gene TRBJ1-1; 9 bases map to TRBD1. The germline V gene has CDR1 WNHNN and CDR2 SYGVQD (reference sequence). The CDR3 spans 14 residues. Trimming at V came to 5 bases and at J to 5 bases, leaving 6 bases not matched to a gene. CDR3 region: CASSRTGAGTEAFF. Here the CDR3 DNA reads TGCGCCAGCAGTAGGACAGGGGCTGGGACTGAAGCTTTCTTT.

Regarding this clone: At one end, the junction sequence differs from germline, possibly due to a read error. The chain recombines TRBV10-3 with TRBJ2-7; D gene ambiguous. Germline V gene lookup returns CDR1 ENHRY and CDR2 SYGVKD. CDR3 length equals 12 residues. CDR3 in amino acids: CATGRDNGPKDF. The CDR3 coding sequence is TGTGCCACCGGTAGAGACAATGGGCCGAAAGACTTC.